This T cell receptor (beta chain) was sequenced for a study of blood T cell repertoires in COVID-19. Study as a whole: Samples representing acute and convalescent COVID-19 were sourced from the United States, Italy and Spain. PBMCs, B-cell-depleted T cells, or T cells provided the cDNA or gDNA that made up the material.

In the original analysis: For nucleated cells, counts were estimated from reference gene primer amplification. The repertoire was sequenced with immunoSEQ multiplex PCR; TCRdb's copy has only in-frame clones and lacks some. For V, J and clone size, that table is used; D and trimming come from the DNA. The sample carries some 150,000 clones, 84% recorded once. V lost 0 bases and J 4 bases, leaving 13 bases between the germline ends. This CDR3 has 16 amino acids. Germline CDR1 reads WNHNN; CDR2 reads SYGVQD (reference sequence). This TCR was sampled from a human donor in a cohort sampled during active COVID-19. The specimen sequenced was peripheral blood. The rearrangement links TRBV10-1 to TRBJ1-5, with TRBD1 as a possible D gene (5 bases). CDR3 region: CASSESFGQPNQPQHF. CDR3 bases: TGCGCCAGCAGTGAGTCCTTCGGACAACCAAATCAGCCCCAGCATTTT.